This T cell receptor (beta chain) emerged from a study of Graves' ophthalmopathy and Graves' hyperthyroidism. Study outcomes and limitations: Stable hyperthyroidism and ophthalmopathy were told apart by a 13-signature model, which achieved 85% to 90% sensitivity and 65% to 83% specificity.

The authors amplified TCR beta CDR3 regions from RNA transcripts. Second-round multiplex PCR followed a first-round RT-PCR using HTBI primers. One entry per CDR3 protein results from TCRdb running MiXCR on the multiplex PCR reads. The sample shows 650,000 to 800,000 distinct CDR3 sequences, just over 40% of them seen only once. Germline lookup yields CDR1 LGHDT and CDR2 YNNKEL (reference sequence). The V end was cut by 0 bases, the J end by 0 bases, with 6 bases between. The CDR3 runs to 14 residues. Every ophthalmopathy donor presented moderate-to-severe activity, CAS ≥3, NOSPECS ≥4 and duration under 3 months. The study excluded patients with other autoimmune diseases, uncontrolled infections, pregnancy or lactation. This clonotype came up many times. Its antigen is not identified.

Sequenced material: peripheral blood. This clonotype originated in an adult man with Graves' ophthalmopathy. The chain recombines TRBV3-1 with TRBJ2-7; D gene ambiguous. As DNA, the CDR3 is TGTGCCAGCAGCCAAGAGGCCAGCTCCTACGAGCAGTACTTC. This gives the protein CASSQEASSYEQYF.